Ten or more counts support the clone carrying this T cell receptor beta chain. The data were obtained in a study of low-dose radiotherapy and immunotherapy resistance in tumors. The time point denotes: before trial treatment. For amplifying TCRs, the PCR ran for approximately 18 cycles with Phusion, which was used together with a constant-region primer and the adapter on the V primers. Via MiXCR, TCRdb re-called the reads, giving one row per CDR3 protein. The data hold tens of thousands of distinct CDR3 sequences, with about 10% observed a single time. CDR3 length: 14 amino acids. CDR1 PRHDT and CDR2 FYEKMQ come from the germline V gene (reference sequence). Trimming left V 4 bases short and J 1 base short, with 9 bases between.

Sequencing used PBMCs, obtained before treatment. The source of this sequence is a female donor with ovarian cancer. The gene calls are TRBV13 and TRBJ2-3, with D perhaps TRBD2 (5 bases). CDR3 protein: CASSSPGGTDTQYF. CDR3 coding DNA: TGTGCCAGCAGCTCCCCCGGGGGCACAGATACGCAGTATTTT.